This entry describes one TCR beta chain. The antigen is unknown. The data are from a study of T cell responses to AZD1222 COVID-19 vaccine. Study outcomes and limitations: Vaccine-associated CD4 TCRs ranged over spike, dominating at 160-218 and 743-854. Repertoires were sampled only after the peak T cell response. Spike-specific TCR depth and breadth grew after two AZD1222 doses. The donor cohort was predominantly white British with a female majority, and clonal diversity may have been underestimated.

This CDR3 has 14 amino acids. Germline-derived CDR1 and CDR2 are LNHDA and SQIVND (reference sequence). Deletions cut 5 bases from V and 4 bases from J, with 15 bases between. Repertoires were generated with immunoSEQ multiplex PCR, while TCRdb's copy carries only in-frame clones and drops some. This repertoire shows 70,000 to 95,000 clones, more than 85% found once; its top ten account for around 8%. This chain connects TRBV19 to TRBJ2-7, with D perhaps matching TRBD1 or TRBD2 (5 bases each). This sequence originates from an adult who received the AZD1222 COVID-19 vaccine. The material was peripheral blood, obtained 28 days after the second AZD1222 dose. CDR3 nucleotide sequence: TGTGCCAGTAGTCCCCGGGACGCGGATTACGAGCAGTACTTC. Its translation is CASSPRDADYEQYF.